This TCR beta chain was sequenced for a study of human T cells and chemical hapten exposure. About the research overall: For the roughly 26-week duration of the study, patients were given weekly doses of diphenylcyclopropenone on the scalp. Patches that contained 0.01% DPC were applied to the upper back and read at 6 days.

As to time point: patch test 1, 2 weeks after DPC sensitization. The treatment: therapeutic diphenylcyclopropenone sensitization with weekly scalp DPC. There are 15 residues in the CDR3. Trimming stripped 2 bases from V and 0 bases from J, with 10 bases between. Germline CDR1 reads MNHEY; CDR2 reads SVGEGT. Study-wide results and caveats: Expanded TCR counts at PT1 were positively correlated with the patch test score. Among expanded TCRs, significantly more large CDR3 similarity clusters formed than among controls.

TCRdb redid the calling of the RACE reads with MiXCR, one entry per CDR3 protein. The sample holds about 380,000 distinct CDR3 sequences; roughly 5% are singletons and the top ten take 2% to 2.5%. This clonotype was seen repeatedly, ten times or more. Antigen specificity is unknown. This chain links TRBV6-2 or TRBV6-3 with TRBJ1-1; D is ambiguous. Sample: whole blood, taken in connection with sensitization to the hapten diphenylcyclopropenone (DPC). The source is a woman in her forties or fifties with alopecia areata. Some clones in this sample may be carry-over from other donors' samples. CDR3: CASSYNGVLNTEAFF. The CDR3 nucleotides read TGTGCCAGCAGTTACAACGGCGTTTTGAACACTGAAGCTTTCTTT.